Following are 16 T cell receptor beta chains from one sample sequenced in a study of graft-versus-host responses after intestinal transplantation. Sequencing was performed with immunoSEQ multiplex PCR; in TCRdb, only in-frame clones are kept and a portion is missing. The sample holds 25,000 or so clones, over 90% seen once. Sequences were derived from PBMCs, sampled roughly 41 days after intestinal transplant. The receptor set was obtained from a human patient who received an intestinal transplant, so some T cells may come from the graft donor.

Written as DNA, the CDR3 is TGCGCCAGCAGCCAAGCCCGTACCCGGGAGGTATCAGATACGCAGTATTTT. Translating it yields CASSQARTREVSDTQYF. This chain joins TRBV4-3 and TRBJ2-3, with 7 positions matching TRBD2. Germline V gene sequence: CDR1 LGHNA, CDR2 YSLEER. The CDR3 spans 17 residues. V dropped 1 base and J dropped 4; count of bases not matched to a gene: 11.

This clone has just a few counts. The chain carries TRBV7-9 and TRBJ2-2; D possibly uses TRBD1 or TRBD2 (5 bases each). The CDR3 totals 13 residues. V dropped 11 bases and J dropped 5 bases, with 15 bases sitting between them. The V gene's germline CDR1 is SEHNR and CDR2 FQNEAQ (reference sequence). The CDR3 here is CAPGTLGTGELFF. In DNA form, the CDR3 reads TGTGCCCCAGGGACCTTGGGGACCGGGGAGCTGTTTTTT.

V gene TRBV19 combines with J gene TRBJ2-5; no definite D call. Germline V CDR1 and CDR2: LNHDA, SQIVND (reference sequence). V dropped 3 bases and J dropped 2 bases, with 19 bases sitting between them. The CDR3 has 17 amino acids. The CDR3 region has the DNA TGTGCCAGTAGTATGACCCCGTTGGCAGTCCGACAAGAGACCCAGTACTTC. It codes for CASSMTPLAVRQETQYF.

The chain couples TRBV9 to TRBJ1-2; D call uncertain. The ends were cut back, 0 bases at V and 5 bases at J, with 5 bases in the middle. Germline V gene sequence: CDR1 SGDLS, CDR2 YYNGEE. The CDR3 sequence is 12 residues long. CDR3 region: CASSVGGYGYTF. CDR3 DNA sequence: TGTGCCAGCAGCGTAGGGGGATATGGCTACACCTTC.

Here the CDR3 reads CASRRLATLYEQYF. CDR3 DNA: TGTGCCAGCCGTCGACTAGCTACACTCTACGAGCAGTACTTC. J is TRBJ2-7 and V is TRBV11-2; 7 nucleotides match TRBD2. CDR1 is SGHAT, CDR2 FQNNGV, per germline. After removal of 8 bases from V and 3 bases from J, the junction contained 10 bases not matched to a gene. The CDR3 is made up of 14 amino acids.

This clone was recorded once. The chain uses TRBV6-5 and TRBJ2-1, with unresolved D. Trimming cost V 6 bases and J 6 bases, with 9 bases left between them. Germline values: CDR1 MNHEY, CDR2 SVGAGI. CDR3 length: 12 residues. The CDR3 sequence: CASRTLTNEQFF. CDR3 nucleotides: TGTGCCAGCAGGACTTTGACCAATGAGCAGTTCTTC.

The CDR3: CASSQGNQPQHF. Here the CDR3 DNA reads TGCGCCAGCAGCCAAGGGAATCAGCCCCAGCATTTT. The chain employs TRBV4-1 and TRBJ1-5; D gene ambiguous. The CDR3 extends over 12 amino acids. V was shortened by 1 base and J by 4 bases, with 2 bases between the two germline ends. Germline-derived CDR1 and CDR2 are MGHRA and YSYEKL.

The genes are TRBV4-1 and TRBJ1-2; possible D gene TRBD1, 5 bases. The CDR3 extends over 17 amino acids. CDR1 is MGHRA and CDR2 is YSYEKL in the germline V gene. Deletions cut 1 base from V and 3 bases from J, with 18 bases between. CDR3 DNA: TGCGCCAGCAGCCAAGGAGACAGACCCTTTGGGGACTATGGCTACACCTTC. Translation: CASSQGDRPFGDYGYTF.

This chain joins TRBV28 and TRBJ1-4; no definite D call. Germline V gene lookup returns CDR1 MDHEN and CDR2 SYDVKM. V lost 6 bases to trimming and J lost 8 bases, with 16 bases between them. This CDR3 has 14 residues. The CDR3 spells CASSSILREEKLFF. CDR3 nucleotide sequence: TGTGCCAGCAGCTCTATTCTAAGAGAGGAAAAACTGTTTTTT.

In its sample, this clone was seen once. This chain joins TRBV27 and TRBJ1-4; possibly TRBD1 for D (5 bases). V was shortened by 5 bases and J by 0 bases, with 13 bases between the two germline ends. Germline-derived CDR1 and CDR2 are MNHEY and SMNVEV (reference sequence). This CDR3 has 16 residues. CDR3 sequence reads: CASSTTAGSTNEKLFF. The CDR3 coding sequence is TGTGCCAGCAGTACGACAGCGGGTTCAACTAATGAAAAACTGTTTTTT.

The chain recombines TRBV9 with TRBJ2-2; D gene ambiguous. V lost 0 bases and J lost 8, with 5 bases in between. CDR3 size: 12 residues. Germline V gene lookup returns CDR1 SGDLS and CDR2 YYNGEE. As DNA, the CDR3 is TGTGCCAGCAGCGTAGCAATTGGGGAGCTGTTTTTT. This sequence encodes CASSVAIGELFF.

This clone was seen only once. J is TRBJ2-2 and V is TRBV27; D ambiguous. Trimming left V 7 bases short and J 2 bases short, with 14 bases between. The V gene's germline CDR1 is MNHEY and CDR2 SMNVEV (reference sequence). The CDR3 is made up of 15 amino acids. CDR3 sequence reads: CASMDLGRNTGELFF. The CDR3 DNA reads TGTGCCAGCATGGATTTAGGAAGAAACACCGGGGAGCTGTTTTTT.

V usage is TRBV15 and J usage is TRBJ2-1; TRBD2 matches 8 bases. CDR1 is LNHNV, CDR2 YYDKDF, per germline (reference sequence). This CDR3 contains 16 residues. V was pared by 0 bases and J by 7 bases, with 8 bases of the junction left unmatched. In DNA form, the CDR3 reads TGTGCCACCAGCAGAGATGTGGGCGGGAGGAAAAATGAGCAGTTCTTC. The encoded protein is CATSRDVGGRKNEQFF.

The CDR3 nucleotides are TGCAGCGTTGAAGCCGGCAGGGGCGGCTCCTACGAGCAGTACTTC. Its protein is CSVEAGRGGSYEQYF. The rearrangement joins TRBV29-1 to TRBJ2-7, with TRBD1 as a possible D gene (6 bases). The CDR3 contains 15 residues. The germline CDR1 and CDR2 sequences are SQVTM and ANQGSEA. V lost 1 base and J lost 0, with 13 bases in between.

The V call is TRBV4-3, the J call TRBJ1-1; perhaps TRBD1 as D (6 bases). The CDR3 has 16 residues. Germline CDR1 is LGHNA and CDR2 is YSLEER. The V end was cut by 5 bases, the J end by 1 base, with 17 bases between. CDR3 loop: CASSSLATGRNTEAFF. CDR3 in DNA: TGCGCCAGCAGCTCACTCGCAACAGGGAGGAACACTGAAGCTTTCTTT.

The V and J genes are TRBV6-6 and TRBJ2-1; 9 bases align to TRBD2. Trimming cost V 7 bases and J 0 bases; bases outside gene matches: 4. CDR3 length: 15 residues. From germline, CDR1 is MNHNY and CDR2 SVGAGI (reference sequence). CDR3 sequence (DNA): TGTGCCAGCACCCCGACTAGCGGCTCCTACAATGAGCAGTTCTTC. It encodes CASTPTSGSYNEQFF.